This T cell receptor (beta chain) derives from a study of cytomegalovirus exposure and HLA in healthy donors. This clone has only a few counts. Its antigen is unknown. Likely unrecorded immune exposures existed in these nominally healthy donors. Germline V gene sequence: CDR1 SEHNR, CDR2 FQNEAQ (reference sequence). The length of the CDR3 is 13 residues. Deletions cut 6 bases from V and 7 bases from J, with 16 bases between. Study results and limitations: Another analysis was done later, and it associated 15,000 or so TCR beta sequences with HLA alleles at 0.05 false discovery rate.

PCR involved 60 Vbeta and 13 Jbeta primers. TCRdb's table, derived via immunoSEQ multiplex PCR, lists solely in-frame clones and lacks some. Among some 70,000 clones listed, around 70% were seen once. Sequences were obtained from PBMCs. This receptor was identified in a male donor in good health and CMV-seropositive. The V gene is TRBV7-9, the J gene TRBJ2-7; a weak D match, TRBD2 (5 bases). The CDR3 region is CASSKGPSGEQYF. CDR3 nucleotides: TGTGCCAGCAGTAAAGGCCCCTCGGGGGAGCAGTACTTC.